Shown below are 16 T cell receptor beta chains from a single sample sequenced in a study of PD-1 blockade in classical Hodgkin lymphoma. Data came from immunoSEQ multiplex PCR; TCRdb stores just in-frame clones and leaves some out. The sample yields fewer than 8,000 clones, 78% seen once. Every single patient, without exception, relapsed after autologous stem cell transplantation, and brentuximab vedotin exposure varied. Magnetic negative selection purified CD4+ T cells from thawed PBMCs. Material: CD4+ T cells from blood, obtained at baseline. The receptor source for this set is a human donor with classical Hodgkin lymphoma.

This clone was seen only once. This sequence joins TRBV10-3 and TRBJ1-1; 8 bases line up with TRBD1. Germline V gene data show CDR1 as ENHRY and CDR2 as SYGVKD. After removal of 6 bases from V and 5 bases from J, the junction contained 11 bases not matched to a gene. The CDR3 runs 15 residues. The CDR3 here is CAIRFSQGGETEAFF. Here the CDR3 DNA reads TGTGCCATCAGGTTCTCACAGGGGGGGGAAACTGAAGCTTTCTTT.

This chain joins TRBV7-2 and TRBJ2-2, with 11 bases fitting TRBD1. The CDR3 is 15 residues long. Germline V gives CDR1 SGHTA, CDR2 FQGNSA. The V gene end was trimmed by 6 bases and the J gene end by 4 bases; junction bases not matched to a gene: 4. CDR3 protein: CASSSGQGGTGELFF. CDR3 in DNA: TGTGCCAGCAGTTCGGGACAGGGGGGCACCGGGGAGCTGTTTTTT.

V usage is TRBV7-9 and J usage is TRBJ2-1, with D possibly being TRBD2 (6 bases). Germline V gives CDR1 SEHNR, CDR2 FQNEAQ (reference sequence). The CDR3 runs to 12 residues. CDR3 residues: CEEGSSYNEQFF. CDR3 DNA sequence: TGTGAGGAGGGTAGCTCCTACAATGAGCAGTTCTTC. Variable domain in full (rest from reference TRBV7-9 and TRBJ2-1): DTGVSQNPRHKITKRGQNVTFRCDPISEHNRLYWYRQTLGQGPEFLTYFQNEAQLEKSRLLSDRFSAERPKGSFSTLEIQRTEQGDSAMYLCEEGSSYNEQFFGPGTRLTVL.

This clone was seen a handful of times. The chain uses TRBV2 and TRBJ1-6, with TRBD1 matching 9 bases. CDR1 and CDR2 from the germline V gene are SNHLY and FYNNEI. CDR3 length: 14 residues. With 6 bases clipped from V and 6 bases from J, the junction kept 3 bases outside the gene matches. The CDR3 nucleotides read TGTGCCAGCAGGGGACAGGGCGGTAATTCACCCCTCCACTTT. As protein: CASRGQGGNSPLHF.

This chain links TRBV6-4 with TRBJ2-3; the D call may be TRBD1 or TRBD2 (5 bases each). Trimming stripped 2 bases from V and 2 bases from J, with 20 bases between. CDR1 and CDR2 (germline): MRHNA, SNTAGT. The CDR3 loop spans 18 amino acids. The CDR3 reads CASSDPGTRIYLTDTQYF. The DNA of the CDR3 is TGTGCCAGCAGTGACCCCGGGACGCGAATTTACCTCACAGATACGCAGTATTTT.

The V gene is TRBV7-2, the J gene TRBJ1-2, with D possibly being TRBD1 (6 bases). The CDR3 length is 13 residues. V was cut by 1 base and J by 13 bases, with 16 bases left in between. In germline, CDR1 is SGHTA, CDR2 FQGNSA. CDR3 loop: CASSLGGTTYGTF. CDR3 nucleotide sequence: TGTGCCAGCAGCTTAGGCGGGACAACCTACGGCACCTTC.

The chain uses TRBV9 and TRBJ2-1; 10 bases are a match to TRBD2. CDR3 length equals 17 residues. Unmatched junction bases numbered 6, after V lost 3 bases and J lost 0 bases. From germline, CDR1 is SGDLS and CDR2 YYNGEE. CDR3 sequence (DNA): TGTGCCAGCAGCGACCATAGCGGGGGGAGCTCCTACAATGAGCAGTTCTTC. Protein: CASSDHSGGSSYNEQFF.

The chain has TRBV7-9 and TRBJ1-2; 9 nucleotides match TRBD1. With 2 bases clipped from V and 6 bases from J, the junction kept 4 bases outside the gene matches. CDR1 and CDR2 from the germline V gene are SEHNR and FQNEAQ (reference sequence). This CDR3 region has 14 residues. This CDR3 reads CASSLHRGQDGYTF. DNA for the CDR3: TGTGCCAGCAGCTTACACAGGGGGCAGGATGGCTACACCTTC.

V gene TRBV7-2 combines with J gene TRBJ2-4, with D perhaps TRBD1 or TRBD2 (6 bases each). In germline, CDR1 is SGHTA, CDR2 FQGNSA. This CDR3 is 15 amino acids long. Trimming cost V 6 bases and J 8 bases, with 20 bases left between them. CDR3 protein: CASSLRRGRRDIQYF. The CDR3, as DNA: TGTGCCAGCAGTCTTAGACGGGGGCGCAGAGACATTCAGTACTTC.

The rearrangement joins TRBV7-2 to TRBJ2-1, with 10 bases identical to TRBD2. V shed 4 bases, J shed 9 bases, and the junction held 3 bases outside the gene matches. Looked up from germline, CDR1 is SGHTA and CDR2 is FQGNSA. The CDR3 length is 13 residues. The CDR3 nucleotides read TGTGCCAGCAGCTCCCGACTAGCGGGTGAGCAGTTCTTC. This gives the protein CASSSRLAGEQFF.

J is TRBJ2-7 and V is TRBV7-6; TRBD1 aligns across 8 bases. The trim removed 5 bases at V and 3 bases at J, leaving 3 bases unmatched. The CDR3 spans 13 residues. Germline lookup yields CDR1 SGHVS and CDR2 FNYEAQ. CDR3 sequence: CASSLTGDYEQYF. The DNA for the CDR3 is TGTGCCAGCAGCCTGACAGGGGACTACGAGCAGTACTTC. The variable domain in full, with the rest retrieved from reference TRBV7-6 and TRBJ2-7, is GAGVSQSPRYKVTKRGQDVALRCDPISGHVSLYWYRQALGQGPEFLTYFNYEAQQDKSGLPNDRFSAERPEGSISTLTIQRTEQRDSAMYRCASSLTGDYEQYFGPGTRLTVT.

In the case of this clone: At one end the junction does not follow the germline gene, possibly because of a read error. The same CDR3 can be traced to other DNA sequences in this sample. V and J are TRBV2 and TRBJ1-2, with TRBD1 identical over 7 bases. From germline, CDR1 is SNHLY and CDR2 FYNNEI. The CDR3 is 14 amino acids. CDR3 nucleotides: TGTGCCAGCAGTGAAGAAAGGGGGCCCTATGGCTATACCTTC. As protein: CASSEERGPYGYTF.

V is TRBV2 and J is TRBJ1-6; possible D gene TRBD1, 6 bases. With 2 bases removed from V and 9 bases from J, the gap between germline ends came to 11 bases. The CDR3 length is 14 residues. The germline CDR1 and CDR2 sequences are SNHLY and FYNNEI. CDR3 loop: CASSENRAGSPLHF. Written as DNA, the CDR3 is TGTGCCAGCAGTGAAAACAGGGCGGGTTCACCCCTCCACTTT.

The chain uses TRBV5-4 and TRBJ1-1, with D perhaps matching TRBD1 (6 bases). The ends were cut back, 2 bases at V and 10 bases at J, with 12 bases in the middle. The CDR3 is 12 residues long. Germline values: CDR1 SGHNT, CDR2 YYREEE (reference sequence). CDR3 bases: TGTGCCAGCAGCTTTACAGGGAACGTAGCTTTCTTT. This gives the protein CASSFTGNVAFF.

The chain employs TRBV19 and TRBJ2-7; tentatively, D is TRBD2 (6 bases). Deletions cut 6 bases from V and 2 bases from J, with 11 bases between. Germline lookup yields CDR1 LNHDA and CDR2 SQIVND (reference sequence). This CDR3 has 13 residues. CDR3: CASSWGEAYEQYF. The CDR3, as DNA: TGTGCCAGTAGCTGGGGGGAGGCCTACGAGCAGTACTTC.

This clone was picked up a small number of times. This chain joins TRBV7-3 and TRBJ2-7; no clear D gene. Germline CDR1 reads SGHTA; CDR2 reads FQGTGA. Trimming left V 1 base short and J 7 bases short, with 14 bases between. The CDR3 sequence is 14 residues long. In DNA form, the CDR3 reads TGTGCCAGCAGCTTAAGGGCAGGCGCTTCAGAGCAGTACTTC. This sequence encodes CASSLRAGASEQYF. Full variable domain (outside the CDR3, taken from reference TRBV7-3 and TRBJ2-7): GAGVSQTPSNKVTEKGKYVELRCDPISGHTALYWYRQSLGQGPEFLIYFQGTGAADDSGLPNDRFFAVRPEGSVSTLKIQRTERGDSAVYLCASSLRAGASEQYFGPGTRLTVT.